The clone carrying this TCR beta chain was counted once. Its antigen is undetermined. The sample originates from a study of OX40 agonist ivuxolimab in advanced cancers. About the research overall: Partial responses were achieved by three patients, of whom one had hepatocellular carcinoma and two had cutaneous melanoma. Study observations and caveats: Among expanded peripheral T cells, antigen specificity went undetermined.

V lost 3 bases and J 4 bases, leaving 12 bases between the germline ends. The length of the CDR3 is 14 residues. The germline CDR1 and CDR2 sequences are KGHSH and LQKENI. This table comes from immunoSEQ multiplex PCR, and its TCRdb copy is limited to in-frame clones, with some not included. Of about 73,000 clones listed, approximately 83% are singletons. Baseline, cycle 4 day 1, and cycle 7 day 1 were the blood sampling points. Specimen: CD4+ or CD8+ T cells sorted from blood, collected in a trial of the OX40 agonist ivuxolimab. This TCR was recovered from an adult with an advanced solid tumor such as melanoma, head and neck, liver or kidney cancer. The rearrangement links TRBV18 to TRBJ1-1; tentative D call: TRBD1 (5 bases). The CDR3 sequence: CASSPYQRGTEAFF. The CDR3 DNA is TGTGCCAGCTCACCCTACCAGAGGGGCACTGAAGCTTTCTTT.